The sequence of this T cell receptor beta chain was determined in a study of T cell responses to AZD1222 COVID-19 vaccine. Sequenced by immunoSEQ multiplex PCR; TCRdb stores in-frame clones only, minus some. Of around 120,000 clones listed, 85% to 95% are singletons. The CDR3 spans 19 residues. V was pared by 4 bases and J by 0 bases, with 11 bases of the junction left unmatched. Germline-derived CDR1 and CDR2 are SGHRS and YFSETQ. V and J are TRBV5-1 and TRBJ2-1; 12 bases are shared with TRBD2. This TCR came from an adult in good health. Sample: peripheral blood, taken on day 0 of AZD1222 vaccination. The CDR3 sequence: CASSPTLAGGHVSYNEQFF. The CDR3 region has the DNA TGCGCCAGCAGCCCAACGCTAGCGGGAGGGCACGTCTCCTACAATGAGCAGTTCTTC.